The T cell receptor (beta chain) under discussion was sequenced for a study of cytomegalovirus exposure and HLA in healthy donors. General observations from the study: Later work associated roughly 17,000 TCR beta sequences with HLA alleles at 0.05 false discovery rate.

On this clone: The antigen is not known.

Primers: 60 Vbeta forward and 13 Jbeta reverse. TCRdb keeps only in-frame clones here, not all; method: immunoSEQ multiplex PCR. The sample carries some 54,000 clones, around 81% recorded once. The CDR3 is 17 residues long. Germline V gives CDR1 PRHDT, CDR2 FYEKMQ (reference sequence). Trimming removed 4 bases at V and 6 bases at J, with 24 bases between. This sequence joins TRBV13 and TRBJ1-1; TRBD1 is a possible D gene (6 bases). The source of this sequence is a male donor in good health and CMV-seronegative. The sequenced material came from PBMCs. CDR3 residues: CASSSGRTVRAKPEAFF. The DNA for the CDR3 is TGTGCCAGCAGCTCCGGCCGGACAGTACGGGCGAAGCCTGAAGCTTTCTTT. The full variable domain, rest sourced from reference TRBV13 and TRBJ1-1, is AAGVIQSPRHLIKEKRETATLKCYPIPRHDTVYWYQQGPGQDPQFLISFYEKMQSDKGSIPDRFSAQQFSDYHSELNMSSLELGDSALYFCASSSGRTVRAKPEAFFGQGTRLTVV.